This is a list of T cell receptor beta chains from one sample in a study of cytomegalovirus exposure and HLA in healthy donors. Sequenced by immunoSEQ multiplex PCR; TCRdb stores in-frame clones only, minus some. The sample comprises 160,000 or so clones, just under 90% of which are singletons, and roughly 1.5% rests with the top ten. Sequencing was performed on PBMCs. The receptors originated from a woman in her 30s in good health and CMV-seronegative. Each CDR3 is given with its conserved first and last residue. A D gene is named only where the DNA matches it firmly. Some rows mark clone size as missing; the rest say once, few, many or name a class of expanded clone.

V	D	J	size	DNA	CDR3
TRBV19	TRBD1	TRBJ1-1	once	TGTGCCAGTAGTATAGACAGGGGGATACCCAGTGAAGCTTTCTTT	CASSIDRGIPSEAFF
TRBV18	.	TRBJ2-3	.	TGTGCCAGCTCACAAGACTATCTCGATACGCAGTATTTT	CASSQDYLDTQYF
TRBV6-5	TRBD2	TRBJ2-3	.	TGTGCCAGCAGTTTGGGACTAGGTCCCACAGATACGCAGTATTTT	CASSLGLGPTDTQYF
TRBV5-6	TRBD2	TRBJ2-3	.	TGTGCCAGCAGCGGACTAGCGGGGGGCGAATTAGATACGCAGTATTTT	CASSGLAGGELDTQYF
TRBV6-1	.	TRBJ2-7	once	TGTGCCAGCCTTACTCTCCACGCGGCGCAGTACTTC	CASLTLHAAQYF
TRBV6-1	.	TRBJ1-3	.	TGTGCCATTAGCGGCTCTGGAAACACCATATATTTT	CAISGSGNTIYF
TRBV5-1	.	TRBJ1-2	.	TGCGCCAGCAGCTTATCGGCGGGATTGGGGAACTATGGCTACACCTTC	CASSLSAGLGNYGYTF
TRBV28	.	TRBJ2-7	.	TGTGCCAGCAGCTTCGCCGGAAAAAGGGGCGAGCAGTACTTC	CASSFAGKRGEQYF
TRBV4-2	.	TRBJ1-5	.	TGTGCCAGCAGCCAAGATAGTAGCAATCAGCCCCAGCATTTT	CASSQDSSNQPQHF
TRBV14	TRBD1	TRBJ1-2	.	TGTGCCAGCAGCCCGGGGACAGGGTATGGCTACACCTTC	CASSPGTGYGYTF
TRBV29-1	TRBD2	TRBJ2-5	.	TGCAGCTCCGAACTAGCGGGGAGCAAAGAGACCCAGTACTTC	CSSELAGSKETQYF
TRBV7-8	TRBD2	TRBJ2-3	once	TGTGCCAGCAGCTCGACTAGCGGGGGGGCCCCAGATACGCAGTATTTT	CASSSTSGGAPDTQYF
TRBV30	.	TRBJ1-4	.	TGTGCCTGGAGTGTTCAGGGTCGGGAAAAACTGTTTTTT	CAWSVQGREKLFF
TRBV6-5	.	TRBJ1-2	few	TGTGCCAGCAGATATGATTCCGAACTAGATGGCTACACCTTC	CASRYDSELDGYTF
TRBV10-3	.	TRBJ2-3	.	TGTGCCATCAGTGACTTCGACTCTGCGCAGTATTTT	CAISDFDSAQYF
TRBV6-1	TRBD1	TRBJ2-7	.	TGTGCCAGCAGTGGAGACAGGGCTACCTACGAGCAGTACTTC	CASSGDRATYEQYF
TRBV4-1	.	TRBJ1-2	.	TGCGCCAGCAGCCAAGGTCGGGATTTCAACTATGGCTACACCTTC	CASSQGRDFNYGYTF
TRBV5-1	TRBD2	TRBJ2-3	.	TGCGCCAGCAGCTTGGGGACTAGCGGGGGAGCAGATACGCAGTATTTT	CASSLGTSGGADTQYF
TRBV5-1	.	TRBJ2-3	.	TGCGCCAGCAGCTTGGGGCACAACACAGATACGCAGTATTTT	CASSLGHNTDTQYF
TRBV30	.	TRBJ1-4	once	TGTGCCTGGAGTGTAGGGCAGGGGTATGAAAAACTGTTTTTT	CAWSVGQGYEKLFF
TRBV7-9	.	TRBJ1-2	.	TGTGCCAGCAAACCCATGGACTTCGTCTATGGCTACACCTTC	CASKPMDFVYGYTF
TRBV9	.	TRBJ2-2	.	TGTGCCAGCAGCCCTCCCGGGGGACGAACCGGGGAGCTGTTTTTT	CASSPPGGRTGELFF
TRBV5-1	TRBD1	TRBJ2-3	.	TGCGCCAGCAGCACGGGACAGGGGTTGAATACGCAGTATTTT	CASSTGQGLNTQYF
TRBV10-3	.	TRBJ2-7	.	TGTGCCATCAGTGAGTCCTCTACAGCTTACTACGAGCAGTACTTC	CAISESSTAYYEQYF
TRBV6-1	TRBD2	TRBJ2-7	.	TGTGCCAGCAGTGAAAAGTCGTTGGGACTAGCGGGGGGCCTTCGCTCCTACGAGCAGTACTTC	CASSEKSLGLAGGLRSYEQYF
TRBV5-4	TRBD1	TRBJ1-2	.	TGTGCCAGCAGCTTCGAGACAGGGGAGGATGGCTACACCTTC	CASSFETGEDGYTF
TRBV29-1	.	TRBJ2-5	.	TGCAGCGGCGGGAATTTCCAAGAGACCCAGTACTTC	CSGGNFQETQYF
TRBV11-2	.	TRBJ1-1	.	TGTGCCAGCAGCTTCACTGTTATGAACACTGAAGCTTTCTTT	CASSFTVMNTEAFF
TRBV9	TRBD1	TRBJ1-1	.	TGTGCCAGCAGCGTAGTTCAGGGGGCGGGCACTGAAGCTTTCTTT	CASSVVQGAGTEAFF
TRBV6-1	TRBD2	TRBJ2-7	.	TGTGCCAGCAGTGAGGTTGGGCTAGCGGGGGGCACCTACGAGCAGTACTTC	CASSEVGLAGGTYEQYF
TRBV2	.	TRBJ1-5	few	TGTGCCAGCAAGCACCGGGCGGGCAGCAATCAGCCCCAGCATTTT	CASKHRAGSNQPQHF
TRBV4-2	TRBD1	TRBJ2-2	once	TGTGCCAGCAGCCAGGGACAGGGGGAGAGCGGGGAGCTGTTTTTT	CASSQGQGESGELFF
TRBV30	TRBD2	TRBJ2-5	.	TGTGCCTGGAGTGTACATGGTAGCGGGGGGTCCCCCGGGTGGACCCAGTACTTC	CAWSVHGSGGSPGWTQYF
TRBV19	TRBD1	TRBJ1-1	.	TGTGCCAGTAGCAGACAGGGACTCCCTGAAGCTTTCTTT	CASSRQGLPEAFF
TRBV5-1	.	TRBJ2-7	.	TGCGCCAGCAGCTTGGAGGAGGGGGCGGGCGAGCAGTACTTC	CASSLEEGAGEQYF
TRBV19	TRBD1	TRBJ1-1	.	TGTGCCAGTAGTAGGGACAGGGCCGACCAGGGGGAAGCTTTCTTT	CASSRDRADQGEAFF
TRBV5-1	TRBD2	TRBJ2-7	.	TGCGCCAGCAGCTCCGAAGCGGGGGGGCCCCACGAGCAGTACTTC	CASSSEAGGPHEQYF
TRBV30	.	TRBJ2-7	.	TGTGCCTGGAGTGGAGTAGACTACGAGCAGTACTTC	CAWSGVDYEQYF
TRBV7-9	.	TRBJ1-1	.	TGTGCCAGCAGCGGGGCTGCGGCCCCGAACACTGAAGCTTTCTTT	CASSGAAAPNTEAFF
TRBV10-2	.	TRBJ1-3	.	TGCGCCAGCAGTGAGACAGGTGGTGCTGGAAACACCATATATTTT	CASSETGGAGNTIYF
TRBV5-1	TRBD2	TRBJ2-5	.	TGCGCCAGCAGCTTGGTGGTACTAGCGGGGGGACAAGAGACCCAGTACTTC	CASSLVVLAGGQETQYF
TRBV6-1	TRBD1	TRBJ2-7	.	TGTGCCAGCAGCGTCCTGACAGGGGCCTCCTACGAGCAGTACTTC	CASSVLTGASYEQYF
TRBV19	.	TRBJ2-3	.	TGTGCCAGTAGTATAAAGCTCCGACTCACAGATACGCAGTATTTT	CASSIKLRLTDTQYF
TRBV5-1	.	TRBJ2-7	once	TGCGCCAGCAGCTTGGCGATGGCCAACGAGCAGTACTTC	CASSLAMANEQYF
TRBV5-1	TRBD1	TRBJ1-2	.	TGCGCCAGCACGAGAGGGGGGACAGGGGACGCCCAATTCTATGGCTACACCTTC	CASTRGGTGDAQFYGYTF
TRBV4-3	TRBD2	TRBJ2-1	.	TGCGCCAGCAGCCAAGATCGCCCAGCGGGGGGGCTTTTTTATGAGCAGTTCTTC	CASSQDRPAGGLFYEQFF
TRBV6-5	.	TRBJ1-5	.	TGTGCCAGCAGCCCGTATACTGGCGGACAGCCCCAGCATTTT	CASSPYTGGQPQHF
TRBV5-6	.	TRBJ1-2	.	TGTGCCAGCAGCTTGTTACTGAGAGATGGCTACACCTTC	CASSLLLRDGYTF
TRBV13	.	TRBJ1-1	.	TGTGCCAGCAGCTTACAGGGCAGGATGACTGAAGCTTTCTTT	CASSLQGRMTEAFF
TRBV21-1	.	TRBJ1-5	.	TGTGCCAGCAGCAAAGTAGGACAGCCACGAAGCAATCAGCCCCAGCATTTT	CASSKVGQPRSNQPQHF
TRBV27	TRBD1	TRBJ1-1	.	TGTGCCAGCAAATTACAGGGGCCGAACACTGAAGCTTTCTTT	CASKLQGPNTEAFF